The present T cell receptor beta chain was sequenced within a study of blood T cell repertoires in COVID-19. Study overall: Samples came from the United States, Italy and Spain, spanning acute and convalescent COVID-19.

This CDR3 has 14 amino acids. Germline loops: CDR1 SGDLS, CDR2 YYNGEE. Trimming stripped 4 bases from V and 0 bases from J, with 11 bases between. Methods used by the authors: Estimated nucleated cell counts came from reference gene primer amplification. Only in-frame clones appear in the TCRdb table, and some are missing; sequencing was by immunoSEQ multiplex PCR. That table is the source of V, J and clone size, and D and trimming were worked out from the DNA. The repertoire holds around 180,000 clones, with under 90% as singletons. V and J are TRBV9 and TRBJ2-7; a weak D match, TRBD1 (5 bases). Sample: peripheral blood. This clonotype was obtained from a woman over 75 with active or convalescent COVID-19. In DNA form, the CDR3 reads TGTGCCAGCAGCATCAGGACAAGCTCCTACGAGCAGTACTTC. Translating it yields CASSIRTSSYEQYF.